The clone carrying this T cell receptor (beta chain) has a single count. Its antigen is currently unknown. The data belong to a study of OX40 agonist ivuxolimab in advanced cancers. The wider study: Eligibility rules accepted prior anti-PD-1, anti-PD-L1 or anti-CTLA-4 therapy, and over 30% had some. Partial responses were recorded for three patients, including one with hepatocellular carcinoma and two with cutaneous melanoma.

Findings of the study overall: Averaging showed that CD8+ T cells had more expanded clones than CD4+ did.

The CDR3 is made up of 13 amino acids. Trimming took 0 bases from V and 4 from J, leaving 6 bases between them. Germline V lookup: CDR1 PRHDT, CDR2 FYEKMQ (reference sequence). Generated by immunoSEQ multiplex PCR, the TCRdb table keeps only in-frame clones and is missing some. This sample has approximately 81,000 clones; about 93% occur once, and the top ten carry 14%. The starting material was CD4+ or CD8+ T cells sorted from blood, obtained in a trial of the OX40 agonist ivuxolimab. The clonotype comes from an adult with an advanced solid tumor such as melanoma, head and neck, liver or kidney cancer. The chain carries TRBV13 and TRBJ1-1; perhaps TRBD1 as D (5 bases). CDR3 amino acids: CASSLGGGTEAFF. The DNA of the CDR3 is TGTGCCAGCAGCTTAGGGGGGGGCACTGAAGCTTTCTTT. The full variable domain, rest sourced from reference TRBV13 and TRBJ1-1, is AAGVIQSPRHLIKEKRETATLKCYPIPRHDTVYWYQQGPGQDPQFLISFYEKMQSDKGSIPDRFSAQQFSDYHSELNMSSLELGDSALYFCASSLGGGTEAFFGQGTRLTVV.